This T cell receptor (beta chain) was captured by sequencing in a study of blood T cell repertoires in COVID-19. V trimming: 3 bases; J trimming: 4 bases; junction bases outside the gene matches: 4. In germline, CDR1 is LNHDA, CDR2 SQIVND (reference sequence). This CDR3 has 14 amino acids. Generated by immunoSEQ multiplex PCR, the TCRdb table keeps only in-frame clones and is missing some. The data contain 200,000 to 250,000 clones, about nine tenths of them singletons. The rearrangement joins TRBV19 to TRBJ1-1; 8 bases fit TRBD1. This clonotype originated in a man in his thirties or forties who had recovered from COVID-19. Sequenced input: peripheral blood. CDR3 coding DNA: TGTGCCAGTAGTATTCTGACAGGGGCCACTGAAGCTTTCTTT. The encoded protein is CASSILTGATEAFF.